The sequence of this T cell receptor beta chain was determined in a study of T cell changes during pregnancy in multiple sclerosis. Assay used: immunoSEQ multiplex PCR; TCRdb lists only in-frame clones, some missing. This sample has approximately 63,000 clones, with approximately 92% found just once. The CDR3 spans 13 residues. After removal of 8 bases from V and 1 base from J, the junction contained 4 bases not matched to a gene. In germline, CDR1 is MDHEN, CDR2 SYDVKM. The source was peripheral blood, collected in the third trimester of pregnancy. This clonotype was obtained from a female donor in good health, enrolled as a control in a pregnancy study. This rearrangement joins TRBV28 to TRBJ2-5; 7 bases are shared with TRBD1. In DNA form, the CDR3 reads TGTGCCAGCTGTACAGGGGCCCAAGAGACCCAGTACTTC. This translates into CASCTGAQETQYF. The variable domain in full, completed from reference TRBV28 and TRBJ2-5, reads DVKVTQSSRYLVKRTGEKVFLECVQDMDHENMFWYRQDPGLGLRLIYFSYDVKMKEKGDIPEGYSVSREKKERFSLILESASTNQTSMYLCASCTGAQETQYFGPGTRLLVL.